The present TCR beta chain was sequenced within a study of cytomegalovirus exposure and HLA in healthy donors. General study findings and limits: Roughly uniform depth of sequencing across donors was assumed in presence/absence analyses. Being productive about 90% or about 30% of the time was typical of most TCR beta V segments in an earlier analysis. The number of N-insertions in an Asian-associated ancestry cluster was reportedly below the 666-donor mean in a later analysis. Later analysis demonstrated an association between a missense DCLRE1C variant and TCR beta V- and J-gene trimming.

Remarks on this clone: The antigen is not known. One junction end does not reproduce the germline sequence, and a read error may be involved.

PCR employed 60 Vbeta and 13 Jbeta primers. TCRdb keeps only in-frame clones here, not all; method: immunoSEQ multiplex PCR. The sample carries more than 95,000 clones, about 81% recorded once. The CDR3 sequence is 13 residues long. The germline V gene has CDR1 SEHNR and CDR2 FQNEAQ (reference sequence). The source material was PBMCs. The clonotype was recovered from a man aged 25-40 years in good health and CMV-seronegative. J is TRBJ2-5 and V is TRBV7-9, with 8 bases identical to TRBD1. CDR3 DNA sequence: TGTTCCAGCAGCTCGGGACAGGAGGAGACCCAGTACTTC. Translation gives CSSSSGQEETQYF.